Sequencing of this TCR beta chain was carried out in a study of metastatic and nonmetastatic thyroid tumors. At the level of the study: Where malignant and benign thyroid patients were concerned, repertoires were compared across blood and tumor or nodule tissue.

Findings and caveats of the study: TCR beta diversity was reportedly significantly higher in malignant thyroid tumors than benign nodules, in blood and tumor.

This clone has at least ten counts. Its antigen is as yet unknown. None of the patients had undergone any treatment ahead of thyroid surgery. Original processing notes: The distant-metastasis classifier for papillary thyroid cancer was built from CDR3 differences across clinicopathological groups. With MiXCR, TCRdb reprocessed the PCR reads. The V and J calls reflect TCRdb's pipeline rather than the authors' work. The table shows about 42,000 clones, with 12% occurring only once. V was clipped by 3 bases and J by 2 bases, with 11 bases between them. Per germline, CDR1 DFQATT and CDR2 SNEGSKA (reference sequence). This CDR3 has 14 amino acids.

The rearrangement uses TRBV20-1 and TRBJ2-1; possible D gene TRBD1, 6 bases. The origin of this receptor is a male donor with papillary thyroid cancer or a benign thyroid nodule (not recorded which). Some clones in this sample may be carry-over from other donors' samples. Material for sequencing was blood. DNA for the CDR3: TGCAGTGCTAGGCCGGGGACAACCTACAATGAGCAGTTCTTC. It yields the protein CSARPGTTYNEQFF.